A selection of T cell receptor beta chains follows, all from one sample in a study of shared clonotypes between healthy human individuals. Using immunoSEQ multiplex PCR, the repertoire was profiled, and TCRdb retains in-frame clones only, with some absent. The sample holds 2 million to 3 million clones, 80% to 95% seen once. Sequences were obtained from naive CD4+ T cells from PBMCs. These receptors all stem from a man aged 18-30 years in good health. Some clones in this sample may be carry-over from other donors' samples. Each CDR3 is given with its conserved first and last residue. D genes are given only for firm matches. Clone sizes are given selectively: once, few, many, or a class where the clone is expanded.

J gene	V gene	D gene	clone size	CDR3 length	CDR3 protein	CDR3 DNA
TRBJ1-3	TRBV19	NA	NA	16	CASSPHGQTSGNTIYF	TGTGCCAGTAGTCCCCATGGACAAACCTCTGGAAACACCATATATTTT
TRBJ2-3	TRBV7-3	TRBD2	once	14	CASSLTSGTDTQYF	TGTGCCAGCAGCTTAACTAGCGGGACAGATACGCAGTATTTT
TRBJ2-1	TRBV4-3	TRBD2	NA	17	CASSQVFGGSVYNEQFF	TGCGCCAGCAGCCAAGTCTTTGGCGGGAGTGTCTACAATGAGCAGTTCTTC
TRBJ2-1	TRBV5-1	TRBD2	NA	14	CASSRMTSPGEQFF	TGCGCCAGCAGTCGGATGACTAGCCCTGGCGAGCAGTTCTTC
TRBJ2-7	TRBV7-9	NA	once	12	CASRNREDEQYF	TGTGCCAGCAGAAACAGGGAGGACGAGCAGTACTTC
TRBJ2-3	TRBV6-6	NA	NA	13	CASGGLSTDTQYF	TGTGCCAGCGGAGGCTTGTCCACAGATACGCAGTATTTT
TRBJ2-5	TRBV4-2	NA	NA	14	CASSHPAEVETQYF	TGTGCCAGCAGCCATCCAGCAGAGGTTGAGACCCAGTACTTC
TRBJ1-2	TRBV9	NA	once	15	CASSVEPGEVYGYTF	TGTGCCAGCAGCGTAGAGCCCGGGGAGGTGTATGGCTACACCTTC
TRBJ2-5	TRBV7-3	TRBD2	NA	15	CASSSTSGNWETQYF	TGTGCCAGCAGCTCGACTAGCGGGAACTGGGAGACCCAGTACTTC
TRBJ2-1	TRBV6-5	TRBD2	NA	14	CASSYSELAREQFF	TGTGCCAGCAGTTACTCCGAACTAGCGAGGGAGCAGTTCTTC
TRBJ2-7	TRBV7-2	NA	NA	12	CASSPLHYEQYF	TGTGCCAGCAGCCCCCTTCATTACGAGCAGTACTTC
TRBJ2-2	TRBV28	NA	NA	12	CASGTTTGELFF	TGTGCCAGCGGAACAACCACCGGGGAGCTGTTTTTT
TRBJ1-5	TRBV10-3	NA	NA	15	CAISVGRAGNQPQHF	TGTGCCATCAGTGTGGGCAGGGCCGGCAATCAGCCCCAGCATTTT
TRBJ1-5	TRBV5-5	NA	NA	15	CASSLVVGNNQPQHF	TGTGCCAGCAGCTTGGTTGTAGGTAACAATCAGCCCCAGCATTTT
TRBJ1-5	TRBV6-6	TRBD1	NA	14	CASGATGSNQPQHF	TGTGCCAGCGGAGCGACAGGGAGCAATCAGCCCCAGCATTTT
TRBJ2-7	TRBV19	NA	NA	12	CASSMLRGEQYF	TGTGCCAGTAGTATGTTAAGGGGCGAGCAGTACTTC
TRBJ2-2	TRBV27	NA	NA	14	CASSLELNTGELFF	TGTGCCAGCAGTTTGGAACTAAACACCGGGGAGCTGTTTTTT
TRBJ1-1	TRBV29-1	NA	once	11	CSVGVTAEAFF	TGCAGCGTAGGGGTGACGGCTGAAGCTTTCTTT
TRBJ1-1	TRBV19	NA	NA	8	CASGQAFF	TGTGCCAGCGGACAGGCTTTCTTT
TRBJ2-7	TRBV27	TRBD2	NA	17	CASSLNWSRRGFWEQYF	TGTGCCAGCAGTTTAAACTGGAGTCGGCGGGGGTTTTGGGAGCAGTACTTC